The sequence of this T cell receptor beta chain was determined in a study of graft-versus-host responses after intestinal transplantation. Study information: Multivisceral, liver-intestinal, or isolated intestinal transplants were performed in recipients. Recipients were all induced with anti-thymocyte globulin, then given tacrolimus and steroids for two to three years. Study observations and caveats: Investigators detected GvH clones in recipient marrow, with some emerging earlier in ileum or blood. Maximum circulating GvH clone levels tracked with early post-transplant HvG decreases.

Worth noting for this clone: Its antigen is currently unknown.

Profiling relied on immunoSEQ multiplex PCR, and the TCRdb table lists in-frame clones only, not all of them. The sample includes about 50,000 clones, roughly 91% of them seen just once. The V end lost 4 bases, the J end lost 8 bases, and 11 bases lay between the germline ends. Germline CDR1 reads GTSNPN; CDR2 reads SVGIG (reference sequence). CDR3 size: 11 residues. The J gene is TRBJ1-2, the V gene TRBV30; possibly TRBD1 for D (6 bases). The TCR originated in a human donor who was the organ donor for an intestinal transplant. Specimen: unstimulated CD4+ T cells sorted from spleen or lymph node cells, collected before transplant. CDR3 loop: CAWNGGAGYTF. In DNA, the CDR3 is TGTGCCTGGAACGGGGGGGCAGGCTACACCTTC.